The T cell receptor (beta chain) described here comes from a study of T cells in Graves' hyperthyroidism and ophthalmopathy. Study results and caveats: Most thyroid clonotypes that were expanded above 0.001 also turned up in blood.

V lost 5 bases to trimming and J lost 10 bases, with 15 bases between them. Germline V gene sequence: CDR1 DFQATT, CDR2 SNEGSKA (reference sequence). The CDR3 covers 12 residues. Recently diagnosed hyperthyroidism of less than 2 months' duration affected patients aged 18 to 65. Uncontrolled infection, other autoimmune disease, pregnancy or lactation led to exclusion. The source material, RNA transcripts, was used to amplify TCR beta CDR3 regions. First-round RT-PCR with HTBI primers amplified the TCR CDR3 region. One entry per CDR3 protein results from TCRdb running MiXCR on the multiplex PCR reads. The sample shows roughly 290,000 distinct CDR3 sequences, approximately 14% of them seen only once. This clonotype has only a few counts. Its antigen is currently unknown.

The specimen was blood. This rearrangement joins TRBV20-1 to TRBJ2-1; D is uncertain. The receptor comes from a woman in her forties with Graves' hyperthyroidism. The CDR3 region has the DNA TGCAGTGCTGACCAGACTCTGAAGGAGCAGTTCTTC. This encodes CSADQTLKEQFF.